This is a list of T cell receptor beta chains from one sample in a study of CD8 T cells in ankylosing spondylitis. TCRdb re-called the 5' RACE reads through MiXCR, storing one row per CDR3 protein. The sample shows 250,000 or so distinct CDR3 sequences, about 10% of them seen only once. Sequencing was carried out using blood, either unsorted or a sorted T cell fraction (not recorded which). Receptors originate from a male donor with ankylosing spondylitis or in good health (not recorded which). Both conserved end residues are part of each CDR3. A D gene is named only where the DNA matches it firmly. Size is omitted from some rows. Given values are once, few, many or a class for expanded clones.

TGTGCCAGCAGCTCCCCCTTGCGGGAAGGAGATACGCAGTATTTT CASSSPLREGDTQYF TRBV5-6 - TRBJ2-3 15 many
TGTGCCAGCAGCTTCCCGGGACAGAATGAAAAACTGTTTTTT CASSFPGQNEKLFF TRBV5-5 TRBD1 TRBJ1-4 14 -
TGTGCCAGTAGTACCCGGGACGTTTATAATTCACCCCTCCACTTT CASSTRDVYNSPLHF TRBV19 - TRBJ1-6 15 many
TGTGCCAGCAGTGGGGACCGGGGGCTTTTAGCCAAAAACATTCAGTACTTC CASSGDRGLLAKNIQYF TRBV2 - TRBJ2-4 17 many
TGTGCCAGCAAGAATCTAAACGAGCAGTACTTC CASKNLNEQYF TRBV27 - TRBJ2-7 11 many
TGTGCCAGCAGCCCCCGGGATAGCGGGGGGTACAATTCCCTCGTCCCAAGGGGTACGCAGTATTTT CASSPRDSGGYNSLVPRGTQYF TRBV3-1 TRBD2 TRBJ2-3 22 -
TGTGCCAGCAGCCTAACCGGGACAGCGGAAGAGACCCAGTACTTC CASSLTGTAEETQYF TRBV5-6 TRBD1 TRBJ2-5 15 many
TGCGCCAGCGTAAATCACAGGGATGGGACCCAGTACTTC CASVNHRDGTQYF TRBV10-2 - TRBJ2-5 13 many
TGTGCCAGCAGTGGGTTGACAGGGGCGATCTCCTACGAGCAGTACTTC CASSGLTGAISYEQYF TRBV6-1 TRBD1 TRBJ2-7 16 many
TGCGCCAGCAGCTTGGAGTCAGCTTTAAATGGCTACACCTTC CASSLESALNGYTF TRBV5-1 - TRBJ1-2 14 many
TGTGCCAGCTCCATCACCCAGGTGAACACCGGGGAGCTGTTTTTT CASSITQVNTGELFF TRBV18 - TRBJ2-2 15 -
TGTGCCAGCAGACTTAGCGGGGGGAACACCGGGGAGCTGTTTTTT CASRLSGGNTGELFF TRBV9 TRBD2 TRBJ2-2 15 many
TGTGCCAGCAGCTTGGGACCGCAGACCCAGTACTTC CASSLGPQTQYF TRBV5-6 - TRBJ2-5 12 -
TGCGCCAGCAGCCCCGCTGGCGGCCCTAACTATGGCTACACCTTC CASSPAGGPNYGYTF TRBV5-1 - TRBJ1-2 15 many
TGTGCCTGGAGTGTACAGTTAGGGGCCTACGAGCAGTACTTC CAWSVQLGAYEQYF TRBV30 - TRBJ2-7 14 many
TGTGCCAGCAGCTCTCGGATCGACAGGGGGCACTACGAGCAGTACTTC CASSSRIDRGHYEQYF TRBV7-9 TRBD1 TRBJ2-7 16 -
TGTGCCTGGGAGGGGGGTCACAATCAGCCCCAGCATTTT CAWEGGHNQPQHF TRBV30 - TRBJ1-5 13 -
TGTGCCAGCAGCTTTCCGGGGGCCGGGGAGCTGTTTTTT CASSFPGAGELFF TRBV5-6 - TRBJ2-2 13 few
TGTGCCAGCAGCTTAGGAAGTTTTCAGGGATGGGGCACTGAAGCTTTCTTT CASSLGSFQGWGTEAFF TRBV7-9 - TRBJ1-1 17 few
TGTGCCAGCGGATTAACGGGAGGTAGAAGCGAGCAGTACTTC CASGLTGGRSEQYF TRBV2 TRBD2 TRBJ2-7 14 -
TGTGCCAGCACCCAAGACTCGGGACTGATGCTCTACGAGCAGTACTTC CASTQDSGLMLYEQYF TRBV12-3/TRBV12-4 - TRBJ2-7 16 many
TGCAGCGAGGGAAGCAATGAGCAGTTCTTC CSEGSNEQFF TRBV29-1 - TRBJ2-1 10 -
TGCAGCTCAGCGGGATCCTACAATGAGCAGTTCTTC CSSAGSYNEQFF TRBV20-1 TRBD2 TRBJ2-1 12 many
TGCAGTGCTAGAGGGGGGCCCGGCGGCTACGAGCAGTACTTC CSARGGPGGYEQYF TRBV20-1 - TRBJ2-7 14 many
TGTGCCTGGAGCGGGGCGTACCGCTCTGGGGCCAACGTCCTGACTTTC CAWSGAYRSGANVLTF TRBV30 - TRBJ2-6 16 -
TGTGCCAGCAGGCGTAGACAGGGCTCGTACGAGCAGTACTTC CASRRRQGSYEQYF TRBV12-3/TRBV12-4 TRBD1 TRBJ2-7 14 many
TGTGCCAGCAGCTTCAGGGGTGTTGTAGCTTTCTTT CASSFRGVVAFF TRBV7-9 - TRBJ1-1 12 many
TGTGCCAGCAGCTTAGGGAATCAAGAGACCCAGTACTTC CASSLGNQETQYF TRBV7-9 - TRBJ2-5 13 many
TGTGCCTCGGGGGAGGGGAGCAATCAGCCCCAGCATTTT CASGEGSNQPQHF TRBV30 - TRBJ1-5 13 few
TGTGCCAGCAGTTTAGGGCAGGACTATGGCTACACCTTC CASSLGQDYGYTF TRBV12-3/TRBV12-4 - TRBJ1-2 13 many
TGCGCCAGCAGCCAGGCGTGGAGGAGCTCCTACGAGCAGTACTTC CASSQAWRSSYEQYF TRBV5-1 - TRBJ2-7 15 many
TGTGCTAGTGGTTTGGTATGGAACAGGGAGTTTGGAGAGACCCAGTACTTC CASGLVWNREFGETQYF TRBV12-5 - TRBJ2-5 17 -
TGTGCCAGCAGCTTCGGAAACAATGAGCAGTTCTTC CASSFGNNEQFF TRBV7-2 - TRBJ2-1 12 many
TGTGCCAGCAGCCAAGCGGACTCAGGGGTGAGGAACACTGAAGCTTTCTTT CASSQADSGVRNTEAFF TRBV3-1 - TRBJ1-1 17 many
TGTGCCAGCAGCCCCGGGGGGGGTTGGGGCTACACCTTC CASSPGGGWGYTF TRBV12-3/TRBV12-4 - TRBJ1-2 13 many
TGTGCCATCAGTGAAGAAGGGGCAGGCTACAATGAGCAGTTCTTC CAISEEGAGYNEQFF TRBV10-3 - TRBJ2-1 15 many
TGCAGTGCTAGGACCGTGGGACGGCTCTATGGCTACACCTTC CSARTVGRLYGYTF TRBV20-1 - TRBJ1-2 14 many
TGTGCCAGCAGAGCCGGGACAGGGCCCTACGAGCAGTACTTC CASRAGTGPYEQYF TRBV12-3/TRBV12-4 TRBD1 TRBJ2-7 14 many
TGTGCGACCGGGGGGCCCTACTATGGCTACACCTTC CATGGPYYGYTF TRBV24-1 - TRBJ1-2 12 many
TGTGCCAGCTCGTACGGACGGCAGACCACTGAAGCTTTCTTT CASSYGRQTTEAFF TRBV18 - TRBJ1-1 14 -
TGTGCCAGCAGTTACAGGGGGAAGAACACTGAAGCTTTCTTT CASSYRGKNTEAFF TRBV6-5 - TRBJ1-1 14 many
TGCGCCAGCAGCTTCGGGCCGACTAGCGGGGCAGAGACCCAGTACTTC CASSFGPTSGAETQYF TRBV5-1 TRBD2 TRBJ2-5 16 -